This is a list of T cell receptor beta chains from one sample in a study of prognosis after radiotherapy for stage I lung cancer. TCRdb reanalysed the multiplex PCR reads using MiXCR and keeps one entry per CDR3 protein. The table includes 26,000 or so distinct CDR3 sequences, about 32% detected once. Source: PBMCs, taken before or after stereotactic body radiation therapy (not recorded which). These receptors came from a donor aged 50 or older with non-small cell lung cancer. CDR3s include the opening cysteine and the closing phenylalanine or tryptophan. A D gene is named only where the DNA matches it firmly. The size of a clone is reported for some rows only, either as once, few or many, or as a class for expanded clones.

TRBJ1-1,many,TRBD1,TRBV18,14,TGTGCCAGCACTTCAGACAGGGTGAACACTGAAGCTTTCTTT,CASTSDRVNTEAFF
TRBJ2-7,.,TRBD1,TRBV5-5,15,TGTGCCAGCAGCTTGGCCGGGACAGGGCCCTACGAGCAGTACTTC,CASSLAGTGPYEQYF
TRBJ1-1,many,.,TRBV7-2,17,TGTGCCAGCAGCTTAGTGACCCTTGGGGGGGCGGACACTGAAGCTTTCTTT,CASSLVTLGGADTEAFF
TRBJ2-5,many,TRBD2,TRBV28,18,TGTGCCAGCAGTTTCACTAGCGGGAGGGCCAGTAGGAAAGAGACCCAGTACTTC,CASSFTSGRASRKETQYF
TRBJ2-3,many,.,TRBV15,18,TGTGCCACCAGCAGAGATCCGGGCAAACACCTATACACAGATACGCAGTATTTT,CATSRDPGKHLYTDTQYF
TRBJ1-2,.,.,TRBV30,11,TGTGCCTGGGGACAGAGCCTGGGCTACACCTTC,CAWGQSLGYTF
TRBJ2-1,many,TRBD2,TRBV7-2,15,TGTGCCAGCAGCTTCGGACTAGCGGGGGGTAGTGAGCAGTTCTTC,CASSFGLAGGSEQFF
TRBJ2-1,many,TRBD2,TRBV9,15,TGTGCCAGCAGCAATAGCGGGAGCGGCAACAATGAGCAGTTCTTC,CASSNSGSGNNEQFF
TRBJ2-3,once,TRBD1,TRBV12-3/TRBV12-4,14,TGTGAAAGCAGTACGGACAGGCGCACAGATACGCAGTATTTT,CESSTDRRTDTQYF
TRBJ1-3,many,.,TRBV7-9,16,TGTGCCAGCAGCCCCGGGGGGGCTAACTCTGGAAACACCATATATTTT,CASSPGGANSGNTIYF
TRBJ1-3,.,.,TRBV19,12,TGTGCCAGTAGCCTACTTCCGGACACCATATATTTT,CASSLLPDTIYF
TRBJ1-2,many,.,TRBV6-4,19,TGTGCCAGCAGTGAAGCGCTCGTCGGGTTCGCAGGGAAAGGAGGAGGCTACACCTTC,CASSEALVGFAGKGGGYTF
TRBJ2-7,many,TRBD1,TRBV4-2,15,TGTGCCAGCAGCCAAGAACGGACAGGGCAGTACGAGCAGTACTTC,CASSQERTGQYEQYF
TRBJ2-1,many,.,TRBV27,14,TGTGCCAGCAGTCCCCCAGGACTTTACAATGAGCAGTTCTTC,CASSPPGLYNEQFF
TRBJ2-7,many,.,TRBV11-3,12,TGTGCCAGCAGCTTGGGTTCCTACGAGCAGTACTTC,CASSLGSYEQYF
TRBJ1-5,many,.,TRBV3-1,14,TGTGCCAGCAGCCATAGCGGGGGAAATCAGCCCCAGCATTTT,CASSHSGGNQPQHF